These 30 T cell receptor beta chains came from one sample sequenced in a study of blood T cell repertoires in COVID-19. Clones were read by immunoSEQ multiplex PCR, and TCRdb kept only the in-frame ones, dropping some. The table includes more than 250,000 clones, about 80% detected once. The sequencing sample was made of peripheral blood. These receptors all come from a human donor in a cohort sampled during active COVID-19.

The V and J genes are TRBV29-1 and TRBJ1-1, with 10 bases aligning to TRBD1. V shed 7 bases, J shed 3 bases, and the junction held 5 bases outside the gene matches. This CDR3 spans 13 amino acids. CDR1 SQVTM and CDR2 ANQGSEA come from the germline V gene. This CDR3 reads CSALTGGDTEAFF. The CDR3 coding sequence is TGCAGCGCCCTGACAGGGGGCGACACTGAAGCTTTCTTT.

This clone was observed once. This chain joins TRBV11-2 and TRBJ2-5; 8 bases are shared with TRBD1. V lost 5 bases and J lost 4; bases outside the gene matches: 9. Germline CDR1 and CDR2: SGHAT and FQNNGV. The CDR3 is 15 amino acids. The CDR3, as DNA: TGTGCCAGCAGCCGCGGGACAGGTCCCCCAGAGACCCAGTACTTC. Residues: CASSRGTGPPETQYF.

Here the CDR3 DNA reads TGTGCCAGCAGCGTAGGGTCAGGGTACCCCCGTCCCTTCACAGATACGCAGTATTTT. Protein: CASSVGSGYPRPFTDTQYF. The V call is TRBV9, the J call TRBJ2-3; maybe TRBD1 (5 bases). Trimming left V 0 bases short and J 2 bases short, with 22 bases between. Germline CDR1 reads SGDLS; CDR2 reads YYNGEE. This CDR3 contains 19 residues.

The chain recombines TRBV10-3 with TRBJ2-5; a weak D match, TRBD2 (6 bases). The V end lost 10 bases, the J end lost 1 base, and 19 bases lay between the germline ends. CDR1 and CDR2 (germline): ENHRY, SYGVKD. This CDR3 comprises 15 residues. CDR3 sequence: CATRDGAGRQETQYF. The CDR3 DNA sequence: TGTGCCACCCGAGATGGGGCGGGGCGCCAAGAGACCCAGTACTTC.

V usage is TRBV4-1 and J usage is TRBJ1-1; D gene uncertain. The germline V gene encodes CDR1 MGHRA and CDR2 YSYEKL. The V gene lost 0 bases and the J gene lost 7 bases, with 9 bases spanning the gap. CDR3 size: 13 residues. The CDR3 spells CASSQERSFEAFF. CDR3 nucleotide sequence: TGCGCCAGCAGCCAAGAGAGATCTTTTGAAGCTTTCTTT.

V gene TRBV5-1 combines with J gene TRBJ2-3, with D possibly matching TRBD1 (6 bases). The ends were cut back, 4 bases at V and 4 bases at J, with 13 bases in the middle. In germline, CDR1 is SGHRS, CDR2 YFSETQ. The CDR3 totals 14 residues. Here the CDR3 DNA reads TGCGCCAGCAGCCCCGGACAGAGCTCAGATACGCAGTATTTT. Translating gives CASSPGQSSDTQYF.

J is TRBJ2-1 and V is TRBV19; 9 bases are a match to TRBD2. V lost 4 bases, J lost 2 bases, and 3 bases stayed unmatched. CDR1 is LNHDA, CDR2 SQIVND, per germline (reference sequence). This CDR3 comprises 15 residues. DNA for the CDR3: TGTGCCAGTAGTAGGGTAGCGGGAGCCTACAATGAGCAGTTCTTC. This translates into CASSRVAGAYNEQFF.

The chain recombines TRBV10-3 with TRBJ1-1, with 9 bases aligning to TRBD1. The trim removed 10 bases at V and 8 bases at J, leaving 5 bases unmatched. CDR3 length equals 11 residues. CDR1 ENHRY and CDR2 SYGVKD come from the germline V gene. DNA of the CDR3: TGTGCCACTGGACAGGGGCCGGAAGCTTTCTTT. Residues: CATGQGPEAFF.

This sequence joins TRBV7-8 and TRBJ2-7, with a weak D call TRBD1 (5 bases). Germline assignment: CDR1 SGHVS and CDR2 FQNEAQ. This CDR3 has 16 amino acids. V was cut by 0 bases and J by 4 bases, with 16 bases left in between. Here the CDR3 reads CASSLAAGQYGYEQYF. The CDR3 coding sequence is TGTGCCAGCAGCTTAGCGGCAGGGCAGTATGGATACGAGCAGTACTTC.

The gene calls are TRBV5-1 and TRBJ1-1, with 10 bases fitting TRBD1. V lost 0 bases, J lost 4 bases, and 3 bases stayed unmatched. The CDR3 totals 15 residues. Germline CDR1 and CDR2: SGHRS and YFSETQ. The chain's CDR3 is CASSLEGQGFTEAFF. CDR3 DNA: TGCGCCAGCAGCTTGGAGGGACAGGGGTTCACTGAAGCTTTCTTT.

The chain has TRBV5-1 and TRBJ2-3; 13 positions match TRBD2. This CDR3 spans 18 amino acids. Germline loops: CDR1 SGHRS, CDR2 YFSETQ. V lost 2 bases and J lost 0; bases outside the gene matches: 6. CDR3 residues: CASSFYGTSGASTDTQYF. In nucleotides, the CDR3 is TGCGCCAGCAGCTTTTACGGGACTAGCGGGGCTAGCACAGATACGCAGTATTTT.

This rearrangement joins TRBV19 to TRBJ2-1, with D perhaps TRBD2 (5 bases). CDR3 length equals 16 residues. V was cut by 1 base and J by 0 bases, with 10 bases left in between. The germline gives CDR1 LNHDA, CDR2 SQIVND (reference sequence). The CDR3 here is CASSIVWESSYNEQFF. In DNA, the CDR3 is TGTGCCAGTAGTATAGTATGGGAGAGCTCCTACAATGAGCAGTTCTTC.

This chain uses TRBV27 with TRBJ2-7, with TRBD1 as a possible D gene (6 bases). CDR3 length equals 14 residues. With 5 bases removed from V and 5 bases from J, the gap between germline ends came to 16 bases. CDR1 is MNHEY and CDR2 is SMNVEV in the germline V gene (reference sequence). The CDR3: CASSKQGPFNEQYF. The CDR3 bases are TGTGCCAGCAGTAAACAGGGACCCTTCAACGAGCAGTACTTC.

CDR3 nucleotide sequence: TGCAGTGCTAGTGAGGACTCCAAAAGGAACAATGAGCAGTTCTTC. Encoded protein: CSASEDSKRNNEQFF. The chain uses TRBV20-1 and TRBJ2-1; D may be TRBD2 (5 bases). CDR3 size: 15 residues. The germline gives CDR1 DFQATT, CDR2 SNEGSKA (reference sequence). Trimming removed 3 bases at V and 5 bases at J, with 17 bases between.

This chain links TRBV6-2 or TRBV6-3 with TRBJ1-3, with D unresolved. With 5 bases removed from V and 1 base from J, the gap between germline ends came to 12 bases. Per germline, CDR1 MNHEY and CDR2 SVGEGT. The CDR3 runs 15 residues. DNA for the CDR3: TGTGCCAGCAGTCCCACCAGGATGTCTGGAAACACCATATATTTT. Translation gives CASSPTRMSGNTIYF.

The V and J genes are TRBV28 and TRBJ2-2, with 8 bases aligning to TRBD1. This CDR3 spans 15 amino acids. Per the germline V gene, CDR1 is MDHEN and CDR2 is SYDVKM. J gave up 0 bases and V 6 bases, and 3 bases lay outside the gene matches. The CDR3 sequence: CASRQGQANTGELFF. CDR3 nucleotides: TGTGCCAGCAGACAGGGACAGGCGAACACCGGGGAGCTGTTTTTT.

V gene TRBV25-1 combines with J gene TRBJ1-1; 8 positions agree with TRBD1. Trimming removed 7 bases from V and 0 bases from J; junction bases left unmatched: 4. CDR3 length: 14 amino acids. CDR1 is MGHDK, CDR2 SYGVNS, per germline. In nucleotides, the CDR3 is TGTGCCAGCAAAGGGACAGGAATGAACACTGAAGCTTTCTTT. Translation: CASKGTGMNTEAFF.

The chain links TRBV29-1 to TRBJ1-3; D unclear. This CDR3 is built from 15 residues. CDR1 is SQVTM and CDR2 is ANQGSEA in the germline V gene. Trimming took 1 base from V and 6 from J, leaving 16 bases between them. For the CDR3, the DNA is TGCAGCGTTGAAGGAGGAGGAATTGGTCTAAACACCATATATTTT. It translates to CSVEGGGIGLNTIYF.

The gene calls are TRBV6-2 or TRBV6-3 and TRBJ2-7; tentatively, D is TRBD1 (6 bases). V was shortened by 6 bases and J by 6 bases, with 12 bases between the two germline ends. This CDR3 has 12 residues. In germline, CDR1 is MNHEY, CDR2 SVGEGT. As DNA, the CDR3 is TGTGCCAGCAGCCGGACAGATAGCGAGCAGTACTTC. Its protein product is CASSRTDSEQYF.

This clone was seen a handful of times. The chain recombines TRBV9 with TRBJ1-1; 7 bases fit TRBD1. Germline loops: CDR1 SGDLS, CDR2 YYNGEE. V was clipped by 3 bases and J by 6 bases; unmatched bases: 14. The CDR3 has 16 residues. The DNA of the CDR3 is TGTGCCAGCAGCGGGACACAGGGGTCATCCAAGTCTGAAGCTTTCTTT. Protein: CASSGTQGSSKSEAFF.

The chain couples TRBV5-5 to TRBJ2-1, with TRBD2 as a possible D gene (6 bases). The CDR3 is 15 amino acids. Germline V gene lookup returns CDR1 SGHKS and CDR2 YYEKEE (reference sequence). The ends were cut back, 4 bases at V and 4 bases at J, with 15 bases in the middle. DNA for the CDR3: TGTGCCAGCAGCACGCCGGGACTGAGTTACAATGAGCAGTTCTTC. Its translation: CASSTPGLSYNEQFF.

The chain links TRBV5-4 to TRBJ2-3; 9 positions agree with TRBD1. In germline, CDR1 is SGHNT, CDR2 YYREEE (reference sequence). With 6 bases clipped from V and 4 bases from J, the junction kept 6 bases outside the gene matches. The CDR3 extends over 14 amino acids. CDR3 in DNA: TGTGCCAGCAACAGACAGGGGGAGGCAGATACGCAGTATTTT. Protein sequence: CASNRQGEADTQYF.

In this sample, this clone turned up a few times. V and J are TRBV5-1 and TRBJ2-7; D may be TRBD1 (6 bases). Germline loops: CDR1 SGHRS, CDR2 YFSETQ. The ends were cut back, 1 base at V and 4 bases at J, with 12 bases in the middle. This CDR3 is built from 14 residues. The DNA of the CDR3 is TGCGCCAGCAGCTTGTTCCAGGGGTCTTACGAGCAGTACTTC. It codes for CASSLFQGSYEQYF.

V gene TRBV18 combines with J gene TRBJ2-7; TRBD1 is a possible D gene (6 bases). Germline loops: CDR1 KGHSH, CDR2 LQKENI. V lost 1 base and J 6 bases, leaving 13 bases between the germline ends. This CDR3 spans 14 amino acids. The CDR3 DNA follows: TGTGCCAGCTCACCACAGGAAGGGGGTCGCGAGCAGTACTTC. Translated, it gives CASSPQEGGREQYF.

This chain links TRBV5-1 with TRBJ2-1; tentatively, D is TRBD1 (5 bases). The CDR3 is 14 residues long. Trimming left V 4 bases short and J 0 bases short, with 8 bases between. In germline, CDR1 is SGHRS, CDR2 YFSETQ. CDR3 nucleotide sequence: TGCGCCAGCAGCCCAGGGTACTCCTACAATGAGCAGTTCTTC. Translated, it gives CASSPGYSYNEQFF.

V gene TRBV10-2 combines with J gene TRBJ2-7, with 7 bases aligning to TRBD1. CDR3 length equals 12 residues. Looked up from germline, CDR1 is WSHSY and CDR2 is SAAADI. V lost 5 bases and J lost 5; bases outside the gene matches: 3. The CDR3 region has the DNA TGCGCCAGCAGTCAGGGGGTACACGAGCAGTACTTC. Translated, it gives CASSQGVHEQYF.

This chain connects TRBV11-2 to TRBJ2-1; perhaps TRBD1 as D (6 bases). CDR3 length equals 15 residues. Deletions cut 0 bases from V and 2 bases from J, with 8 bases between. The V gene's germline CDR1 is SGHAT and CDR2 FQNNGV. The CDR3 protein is CASSLDPGAYNEQFF. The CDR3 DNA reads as TGTGCCAGCAGCTTAGACCCAGGGGCCTACAATGAGCAGTTCTTC.

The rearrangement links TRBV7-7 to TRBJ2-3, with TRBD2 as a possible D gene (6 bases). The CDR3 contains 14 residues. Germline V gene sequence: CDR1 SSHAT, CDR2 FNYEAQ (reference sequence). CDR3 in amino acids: CASQAGTSTDTQYF. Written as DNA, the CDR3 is TGTGCTAGCCAAGCTGGGACTAGCACAGATACGCAGTATTTT.

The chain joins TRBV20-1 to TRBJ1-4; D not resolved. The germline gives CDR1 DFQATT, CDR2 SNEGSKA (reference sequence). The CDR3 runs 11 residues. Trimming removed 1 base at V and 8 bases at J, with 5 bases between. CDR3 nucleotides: TGCAGTGCTAGAGTGTCGGAAAAACTGTTTTTT. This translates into CSARVSEKLFF.

The CDR3 DNA sequence: TGTGCCAGCAGCTCGAGTTCCTCTGGAAACACCATATATTTT. This translates into CASSSSSSGNTIYF. The V gene is TRBV7-2, the J gene TRBJ1-3; unclear D gene. Between the trimmed V and J ends, which lost 4 bases and 0 bases, there was a span of 7 bases. The CDR3 extends over 14 amino acids. CDR1 and CDR2 from the germline V gene are SGHTA and FQGNSA.